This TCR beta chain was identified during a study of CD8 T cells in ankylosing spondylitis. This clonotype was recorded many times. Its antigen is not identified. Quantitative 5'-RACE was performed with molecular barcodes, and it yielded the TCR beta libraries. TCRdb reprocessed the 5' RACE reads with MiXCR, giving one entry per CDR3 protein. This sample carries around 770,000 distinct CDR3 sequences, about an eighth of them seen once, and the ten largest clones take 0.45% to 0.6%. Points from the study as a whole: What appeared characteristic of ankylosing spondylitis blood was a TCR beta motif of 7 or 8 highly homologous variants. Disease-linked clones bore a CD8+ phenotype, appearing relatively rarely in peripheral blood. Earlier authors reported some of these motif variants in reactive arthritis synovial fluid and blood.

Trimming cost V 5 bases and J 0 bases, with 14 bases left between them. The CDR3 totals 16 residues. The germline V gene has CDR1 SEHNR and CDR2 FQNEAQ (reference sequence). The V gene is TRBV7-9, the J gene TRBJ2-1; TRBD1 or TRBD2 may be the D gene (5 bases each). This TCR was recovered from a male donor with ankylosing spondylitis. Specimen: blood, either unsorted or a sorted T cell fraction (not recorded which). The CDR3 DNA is TGTGCCAGCAGCCCACTGGGACCAAGCTCCTACAATGAGCAGTTCTTC. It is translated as CASSPLGPSSYNEQFF.